This T cell receptor beta chain was retrieved from a study of cytomegalovirus exposure and HLA in healthy donors. This CDR3 is built from 21 residues. CDR1 is SNHLY, CDR2 FYNNEI, per germline. The ends were cut back, 6 bases at V and 0 bases at J, with 27 bases in the middle. The data were produced by immunoSEQ multiplex PCR, yet TCRdb's version contains in-frame clones alone and is incomplete. The table lists 92,000 or so clones, 96% of them singletons. Study-wide findings and caveats: One later analysis, an examination of the 120 or so validation repertoires, found that first-cohort TCR clusters tended to co-occur in them. Cytomegalovirus association was assigned to more than 150 TCR beta chains.

Turning to this clone: The antigen is undetermined.

The chain combines TRBV2 with TRBJ1-6; D may be TRBD1 (6 bases). What was sequenced was PBMCs. The sequence came from a man aged 18 to 29 in good health and CMV-seronegative. Written as DNA, the CDR3 is TGTGCCAGCAGGTTTCGTTATGGGGGCCGGGCCATCAGCTCCTATAATTCACCCCTCCACTTT. It specifies CASRFRYGGRAISSYNSPLHF.